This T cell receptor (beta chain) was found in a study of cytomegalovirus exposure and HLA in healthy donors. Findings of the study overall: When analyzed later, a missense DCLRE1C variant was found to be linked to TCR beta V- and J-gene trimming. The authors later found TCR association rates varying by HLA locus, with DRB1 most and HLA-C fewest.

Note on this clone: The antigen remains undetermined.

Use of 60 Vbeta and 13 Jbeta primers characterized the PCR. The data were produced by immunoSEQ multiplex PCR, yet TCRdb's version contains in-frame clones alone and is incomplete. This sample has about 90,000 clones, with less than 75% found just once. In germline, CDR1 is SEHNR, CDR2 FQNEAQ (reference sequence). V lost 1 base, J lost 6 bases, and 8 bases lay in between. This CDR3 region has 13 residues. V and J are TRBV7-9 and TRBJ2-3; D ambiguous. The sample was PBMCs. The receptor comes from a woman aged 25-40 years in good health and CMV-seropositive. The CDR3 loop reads CASSLVEADTQYF. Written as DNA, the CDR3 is TGTGCCAGCAGCTTAGTAGAAGCCGATACGCAGTATTTT.